This T cell receptor beta chain comes out of a study of blood T cell repertoires in COVID-19. The wider study: Donors in the United States, Italy and Spain gave samples during acute or convalescent COVID-19. Nucleic acid was either cDNA or gDNA, and it came from T cells, B-cell-depleted T cells, or PBMCs.

V was shortened by 3 bases and J by 4 bases, with 12 bases between the two germline ends. This CDR3 comprises 13 residues. Per germline, CDR1 DFQATT and CDR2 SNEGSKA (reference sequence). Per the authors' pipeline: Amplification with reference gene primers provided the estimates of nucleated cell counts. Clones were read by immunoSEQ multiplex PCR, and TCRdb kept only the in-frame ones, dropping some. V and J calls and clone size come straight from that table; D and trimming were deduced from the DNA. The sample has roughly 250,000 clones; about 83% are singletons. This chain uses TRBV20-1 with TRBJ1-2, with D maybe TRBD1 (6 bases). The receptor comes from a woman aged 40 to 50 who had recovered from COVID-19. Input material: peripheral blood. Here the CDR3 reads CSASGIGGYGYTF. In DNA, the CDR3 is TGCAGTGCTAGTGGTATAGGGGGCTATGGCTACACCTTC.